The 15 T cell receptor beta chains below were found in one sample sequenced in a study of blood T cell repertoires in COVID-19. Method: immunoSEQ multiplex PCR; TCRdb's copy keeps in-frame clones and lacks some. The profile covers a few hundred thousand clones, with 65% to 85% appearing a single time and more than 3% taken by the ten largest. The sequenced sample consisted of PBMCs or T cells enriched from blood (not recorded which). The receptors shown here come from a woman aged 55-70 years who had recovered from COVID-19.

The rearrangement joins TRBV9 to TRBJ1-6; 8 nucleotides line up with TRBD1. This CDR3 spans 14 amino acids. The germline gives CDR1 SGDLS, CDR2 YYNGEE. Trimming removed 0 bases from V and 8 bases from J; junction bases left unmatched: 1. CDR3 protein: CASSVAGGYSPLHF. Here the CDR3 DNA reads TGTGCCAGCAGCGTAGCAGGGGGCTATTCACCCCTCCACTTT.

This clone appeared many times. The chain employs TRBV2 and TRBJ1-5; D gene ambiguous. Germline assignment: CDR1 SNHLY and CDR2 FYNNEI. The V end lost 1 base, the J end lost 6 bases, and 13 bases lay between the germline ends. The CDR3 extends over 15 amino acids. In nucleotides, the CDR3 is TGTGCCAGCAGTGAAGAGCGGTCCGGAGGTCAGCCCCAGCATTTT. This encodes CASSEERSGGQPQHF.

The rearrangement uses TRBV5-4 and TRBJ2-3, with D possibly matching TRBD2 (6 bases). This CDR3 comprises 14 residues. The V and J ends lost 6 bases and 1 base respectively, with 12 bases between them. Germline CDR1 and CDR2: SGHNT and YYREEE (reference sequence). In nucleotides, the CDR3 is TGTGCCAGCAACATGGGGGGAGGCACAGATACGCAGTATTTT. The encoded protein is CASNMGGGTDTQYF. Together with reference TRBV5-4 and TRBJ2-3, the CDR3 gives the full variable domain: ETGVTQSPTHLIKTRGQQVTLRCSSQSGHNTVSWYQQALGQGPQFIFQYYREEENGRGNFPPRFSGLQFPNYSSELNVNALELDDSALYLCASNMGGGTDTQYFGPGTRLTVL.

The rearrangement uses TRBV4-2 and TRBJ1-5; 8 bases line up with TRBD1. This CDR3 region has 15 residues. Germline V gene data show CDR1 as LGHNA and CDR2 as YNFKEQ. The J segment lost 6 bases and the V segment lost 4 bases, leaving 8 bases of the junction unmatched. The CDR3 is CASSPRTGRGQPQHF. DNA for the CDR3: TGTGCCAGCAGCCCGAGGACAGGGAGAGGTCAGCCCCAGCATTTT.

The CDR3 spells CASSLTGRNSPLHF. The CDR3 coding sequence is TGTGCCAGCAGTCTGACAGGGAGGAATTCACCCCTCCACTTT. The chain is built from TRBV27 and TRBJ1-6; 7 positions agree with TRBD1. Looked up from germline, CDR1 is MNHEY and CDR2 is SMNVEV (reference sequence). The CDR3 covers 14 residues. Trimming at V came to 5 bases and at J to 7 bases, leaving 5 bases not matched to a gene.

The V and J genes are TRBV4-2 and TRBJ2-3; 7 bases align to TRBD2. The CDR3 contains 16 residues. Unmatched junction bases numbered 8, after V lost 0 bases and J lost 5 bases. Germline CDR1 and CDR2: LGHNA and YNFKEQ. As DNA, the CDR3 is TGTGCCAGCAGCCAAGAGTCGGCGGGAGTGGGAGATACGCAGTATTTT. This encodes CASSQESAGVGDTQYF.

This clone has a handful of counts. The CDR3: CASSPPPRQGVSTEAFF. In DNA, the CDR3 is TGTGCCAGCAGTCCTCCACCCCGACAGGGGGTTTCCACGGAAGCTTTCTTT. This chain links TRBV27 with TRBJ1-1; TRBD1 agrees at 9 bases. J lost 8 bases, V lost 5 bases, and 18 bases had no gene match. This CDR3 has 17 amino acids. Germline-derived CDR1 and CDR2 are MNHEY and SMNVEV (reference sequence).

This chain's CDR3 is CASRRSSSGANVLTF. The CDR3 nucleotides read TGTGCCAGTAGGAGGAGCTCCTCTGGGGCCAACGTCCTGACTTTC. This chain connects TRBV19 to TRBJ2-6; no clear D. The CDR3 has 15 residues. V was shortened by 6 bases and J by 0 bases, with 9 bases between the two germline ends. CDR1 and CDR2 from the germline V gene are LNHDA and SQIVND (reference sequence).

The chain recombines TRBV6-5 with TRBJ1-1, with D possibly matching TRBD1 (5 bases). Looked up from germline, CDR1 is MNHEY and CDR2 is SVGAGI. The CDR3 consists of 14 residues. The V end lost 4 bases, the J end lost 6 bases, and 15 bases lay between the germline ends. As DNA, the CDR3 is TGTGCCAGCAGTTCTCTCACGGGGGGGGCTGAAGCTTTCTTT. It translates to CASSSLTGGAEAFF.

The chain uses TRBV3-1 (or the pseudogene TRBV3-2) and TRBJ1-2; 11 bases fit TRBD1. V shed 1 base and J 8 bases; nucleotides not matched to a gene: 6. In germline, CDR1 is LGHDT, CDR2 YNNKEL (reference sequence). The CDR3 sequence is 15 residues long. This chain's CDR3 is CASSQGTGGRNGYTF. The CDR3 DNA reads TGTGCCAGCAGCCAAGGGACAGGGGGCAGGAACGGCTACACCTTC.

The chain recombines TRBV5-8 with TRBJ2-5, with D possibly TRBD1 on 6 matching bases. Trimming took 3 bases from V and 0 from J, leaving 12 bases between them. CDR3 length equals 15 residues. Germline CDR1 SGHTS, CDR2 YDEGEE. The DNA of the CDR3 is TGTGCCAGCAGCTCCTGGGGGCAGGACCAAGAGACCCAGTACTTC. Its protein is CASSSWGQDQETQYF.

CDR3 bases: TGTGCCACCAGTGGACAGGATGGCTACACCTTC. Its protein is CATSGQDGYTF. This chain uses TRBV24-1 with TRBJ1-2; the D gene is possibly TRBD1 (6 bases). V lost 5 bases, J lost 6 bases, and 6 bases lay in between. The CDR3 is 11 amino acids. Germline assignment: CDR1 KGHDR and CDR2 SFDVKD.

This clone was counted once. CDR3 nucleotide sequence: TGTGCCAGCAGTTTATCAACGGCGGGGGCTATCTACGAGCAGTACTTC. It yields the protein CASSLSTAGAIYEQYF. The chain recombines TRBV27 with TRBJ2-7; D perhaps matches TRBD2 (7 bases). Germline V CDR1 and CDR2: MNHEY, SMNVEV (reference sequence). The CDR3 consists of 16 residues. V lost 0 bases, J lost 3 bases, and 15 bases lay in between.

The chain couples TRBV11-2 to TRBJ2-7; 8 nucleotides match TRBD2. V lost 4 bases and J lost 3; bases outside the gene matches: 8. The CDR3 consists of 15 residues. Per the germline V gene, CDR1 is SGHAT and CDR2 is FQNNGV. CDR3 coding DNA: TGTGCCAGCAGCTCCCTAGCGGGCAATTTCTACGAGCAGTACTTC. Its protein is CASSSLAGNFYEQYF.

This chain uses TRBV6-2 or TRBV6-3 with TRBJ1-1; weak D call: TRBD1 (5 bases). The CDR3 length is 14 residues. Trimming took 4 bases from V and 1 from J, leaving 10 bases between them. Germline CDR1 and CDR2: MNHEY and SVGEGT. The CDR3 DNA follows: TGTGCCAGCAGTTCCAGACAGACGAACACTGAAGCTTTCTTT. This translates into CASSSRQTNTEAFF.